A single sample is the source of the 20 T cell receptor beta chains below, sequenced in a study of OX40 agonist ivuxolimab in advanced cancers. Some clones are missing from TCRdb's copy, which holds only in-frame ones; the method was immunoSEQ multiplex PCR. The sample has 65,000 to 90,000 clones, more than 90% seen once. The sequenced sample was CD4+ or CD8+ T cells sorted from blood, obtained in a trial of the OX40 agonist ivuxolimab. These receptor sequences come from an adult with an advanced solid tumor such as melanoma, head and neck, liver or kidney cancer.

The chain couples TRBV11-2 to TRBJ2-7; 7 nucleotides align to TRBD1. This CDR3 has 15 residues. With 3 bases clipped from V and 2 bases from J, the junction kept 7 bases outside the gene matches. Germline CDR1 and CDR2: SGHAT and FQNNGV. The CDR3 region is CASSFPGTVTYEQYF. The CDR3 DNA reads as TGTGCCAGCAGCTTCCCCGGGACAGTAACCTACGAGCAGTACTTC.

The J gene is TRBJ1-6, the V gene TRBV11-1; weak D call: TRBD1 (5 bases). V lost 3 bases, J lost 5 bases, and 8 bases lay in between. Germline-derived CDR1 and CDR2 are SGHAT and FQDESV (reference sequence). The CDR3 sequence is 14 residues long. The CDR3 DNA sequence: TGTGCCAGCAGCTTTAAGGGGAATAATTCACCCCTCCACTTT. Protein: CASSFKGNNSPLHF.

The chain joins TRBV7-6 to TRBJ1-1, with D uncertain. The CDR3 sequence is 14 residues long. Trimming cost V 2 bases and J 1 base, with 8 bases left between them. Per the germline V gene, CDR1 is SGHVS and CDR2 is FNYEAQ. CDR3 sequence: CASSLRDTNTEAFF. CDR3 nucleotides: TGTGCCAGCAGCTTACGCGATACGAACACTGAAGCTTTCTTT.

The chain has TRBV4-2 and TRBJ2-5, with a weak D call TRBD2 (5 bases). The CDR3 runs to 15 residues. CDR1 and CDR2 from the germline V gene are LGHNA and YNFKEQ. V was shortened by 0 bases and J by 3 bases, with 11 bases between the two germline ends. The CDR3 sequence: CASSQESGLEETQYF. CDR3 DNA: TGTGCCAGCAGCCAAGAGTCGGGGTTGGAAGAGACCCAGTACTTC.

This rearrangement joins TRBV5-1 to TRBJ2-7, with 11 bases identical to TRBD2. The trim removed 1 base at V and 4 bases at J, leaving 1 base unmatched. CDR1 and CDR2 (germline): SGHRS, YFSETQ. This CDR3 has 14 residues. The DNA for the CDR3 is TGCGCCAGCAGCTTGACTAGCGGGGGATACGAGCAGTACTTC. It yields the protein CASSLTSGGYEQYF. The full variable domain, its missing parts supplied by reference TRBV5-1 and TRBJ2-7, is KAGVTQTPRYLIKTRGQQVTLSCSPISGHRSVSWYQQTPGQGLQFLFEYFSETQRNKGNFPGRFSGRQFSNSRSEMNVSTLELGDSALYLCASSLTSGGYEQYFGPGTRLTVT.

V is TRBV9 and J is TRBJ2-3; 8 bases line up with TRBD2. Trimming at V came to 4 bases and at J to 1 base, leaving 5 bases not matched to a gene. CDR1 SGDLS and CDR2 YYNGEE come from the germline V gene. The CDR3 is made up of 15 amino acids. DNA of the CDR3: TGTGCCAGCAGCCCGGGAGGGGGGGGCACAGATACGCAGTATTTT. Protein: CASSPGGGGTDTQYF.

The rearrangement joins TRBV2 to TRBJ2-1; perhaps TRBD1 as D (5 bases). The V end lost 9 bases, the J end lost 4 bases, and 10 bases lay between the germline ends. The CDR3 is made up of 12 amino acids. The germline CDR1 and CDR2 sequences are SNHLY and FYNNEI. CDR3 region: CASLGDYNEQFF. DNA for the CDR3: TGTGCCAGTCTAGGGGATTACAATGAGCAGTTCTTC.

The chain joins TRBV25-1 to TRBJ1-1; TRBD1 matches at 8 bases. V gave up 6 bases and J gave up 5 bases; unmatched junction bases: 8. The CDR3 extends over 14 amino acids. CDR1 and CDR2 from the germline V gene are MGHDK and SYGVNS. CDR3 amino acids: CASSEWDRRTEAFF. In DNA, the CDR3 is TGTGCCAGCAGCGAGTGGGACAGGAGGACTGAAGCTTTCTTT.

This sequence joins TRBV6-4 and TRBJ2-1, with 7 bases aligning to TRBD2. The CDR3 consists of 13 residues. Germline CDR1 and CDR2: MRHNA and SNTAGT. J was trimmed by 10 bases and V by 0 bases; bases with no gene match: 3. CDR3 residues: CASSDSGEGEQFF. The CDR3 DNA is TGTGCCAGCAGTGACTCGGGGGAGGGGGAGCAGTTCTTC.

CDR3 region: CASSSPVYEQYF. CDR3 coding DNA: TGTGCCAGCAGCTCCCCTGTCTACGAGCAGTACTTC. The chain carries TRBV11-2 and TRBJ2-7; D uncertain. Between the trimmed V and J ends, which lost 4 bases and 3 bases, there was a span of 7 bases. Germline V CDR1 and CDR2: SGHAT, FQNNGV. The CDR3 covers 12 residues.

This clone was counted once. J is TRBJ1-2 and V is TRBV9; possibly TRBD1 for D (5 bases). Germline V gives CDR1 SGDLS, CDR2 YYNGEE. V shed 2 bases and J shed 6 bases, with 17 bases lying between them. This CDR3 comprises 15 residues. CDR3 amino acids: CASSVLGRPQDGYTF. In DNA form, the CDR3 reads TGTGCCAGCAGCGTCCTGGGACGGCCCCAGGATGGCTACACCTTC.

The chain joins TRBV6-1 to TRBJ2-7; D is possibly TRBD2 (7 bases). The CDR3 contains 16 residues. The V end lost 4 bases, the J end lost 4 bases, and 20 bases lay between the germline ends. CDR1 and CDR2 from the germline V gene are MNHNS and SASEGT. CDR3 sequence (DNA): TGTGCCAGCAGTGGAATCACGAGGGGGGGTTATTACGAGCAGTACTTC. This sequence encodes CASSGITRGGYYEQYF.

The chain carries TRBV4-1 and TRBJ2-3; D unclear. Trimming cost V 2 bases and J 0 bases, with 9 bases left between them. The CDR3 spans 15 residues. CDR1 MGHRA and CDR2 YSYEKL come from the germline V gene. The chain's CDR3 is CASSQNPSSTDTQYF. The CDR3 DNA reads TGCGCCAGCAGCCAAAACCCCTCTAGCACAGATACGCAGTATTTT.

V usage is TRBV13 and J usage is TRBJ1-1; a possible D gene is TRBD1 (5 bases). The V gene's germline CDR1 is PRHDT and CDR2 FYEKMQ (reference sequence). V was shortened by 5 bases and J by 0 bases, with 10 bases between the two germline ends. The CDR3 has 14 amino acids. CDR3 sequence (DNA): TGTGCCAGCAGCCCTGGGGGGTTGAACACTGAAGCTTTCTTT. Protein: CASSPGGLNTEAFF.

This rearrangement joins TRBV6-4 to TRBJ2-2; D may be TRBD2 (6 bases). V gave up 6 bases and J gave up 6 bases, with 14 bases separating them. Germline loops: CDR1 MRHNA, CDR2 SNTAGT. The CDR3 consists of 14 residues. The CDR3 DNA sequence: TGTGCCAGCAGCACAATAGCGGCAGCCGGGGAGCTGTTTTTT. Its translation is CASSTIAAAGELFF.

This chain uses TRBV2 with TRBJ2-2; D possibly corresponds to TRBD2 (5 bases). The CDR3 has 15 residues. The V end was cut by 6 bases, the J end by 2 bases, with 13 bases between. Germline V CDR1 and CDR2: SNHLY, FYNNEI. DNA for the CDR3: TGTGCCAGCAGCGAGGGCACAGATAACACCGGGGAGCTGTTTTTT. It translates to CASSEGTDNTGELFF. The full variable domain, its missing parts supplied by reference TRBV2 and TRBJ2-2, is EPEVTQTPSHQVTQMGQEVILRCVPISNHLYFYWYRQILGQKVEFLVSFYNNEISEKSEIFDDQFSVERPDGSNFTLKIRSTKLEDSAMYFCASSEGTDNTGELFFGEGSRLTVL.

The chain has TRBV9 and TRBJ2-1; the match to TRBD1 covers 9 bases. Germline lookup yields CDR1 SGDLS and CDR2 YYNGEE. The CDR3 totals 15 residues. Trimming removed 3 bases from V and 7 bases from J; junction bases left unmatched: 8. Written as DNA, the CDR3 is TGTGCCAGCAGCGAATCCGGGACAGGGTATAATGAGCAGTTCTTC. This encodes CASSESGTGYNEQFF.

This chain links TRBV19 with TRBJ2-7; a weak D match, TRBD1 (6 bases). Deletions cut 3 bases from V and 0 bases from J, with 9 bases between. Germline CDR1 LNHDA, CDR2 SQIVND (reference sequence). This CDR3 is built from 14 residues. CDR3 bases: TGTGCCAGTAGTATGGGGACACACTCCTACGAGCAGTACTTC. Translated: CASSMGTHSYEQYF.

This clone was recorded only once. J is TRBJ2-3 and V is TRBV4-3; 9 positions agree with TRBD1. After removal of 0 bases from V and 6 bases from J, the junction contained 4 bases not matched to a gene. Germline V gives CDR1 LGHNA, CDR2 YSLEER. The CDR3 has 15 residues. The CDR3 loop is CASSQDGTGMDTQYF. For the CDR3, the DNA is TGCGCCAGCAGCCAAGATGGGACAGGGATGGATACGCAGTATTTT.

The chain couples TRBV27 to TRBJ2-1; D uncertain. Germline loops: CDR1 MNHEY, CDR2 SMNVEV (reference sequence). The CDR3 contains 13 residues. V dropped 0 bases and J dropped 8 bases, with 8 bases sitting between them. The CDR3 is CASSLSGSYEQFF. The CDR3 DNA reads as TGTGCCAGCAGTTTATCCGGGTCCTATGAGCAGTTCTTC.